This is a list of T cell receptor beta chains from one sample in a study of cytomegalovirus exposure and HLA in healthy donors. The protocol was immunoSEQ multiplex PCR, while the TCRdb copy is restricted to in-frame clones and leaves out a portion. The sample records around 150,000 clones, approximately 96% being singletons. The specimen was PBMCs. The receptors come from a woman in her late teens or twenties in good health and CMV-seronegative. The CDR3 runs from the conserved cysteine through the conserved F or W. D genes are given only for firm matches. Size values are once, few and many counts, or a class for expanded clones, and some rows have none.

TRBJ1-2	-	-	TRBV5-4	CASSPWAVSYGYTF	TGTGCCAGCAGCCCTTGGGCAGTCTCTTATGGCTACACCTTC
TRBJ2-7	-	TRBD1	TRBV7-2	CASSPRGTGYEQYF	TGTGCCAGCAGCCCCCGTGGGACAGGCTACGAGCAGTACTTC
TRBJ2-1	once	-	TRBV5-5	CASSQSAGKSYNEQFF	TGTGCCAGCAGTCAGAGCGCGGGGAAGTCCTACAATGAGCAGTTCTTC
TRBJ2-7	-	-	TRBV2	CASRVQDTPAYEQYF	TGTGCCAGCAGGGTTCAGGATACGCCCGCCTACGAGCAGTACTTC
TRBJ1-2	-	-	TRBV4-1	CASSQVGQVYGYTF	TGCGCCAGCAGCCAAGTTGGCCAGGTATATGGCTACACCTTC
TRBJ2-5	-	-	TRBV20-1	CSAVGGETQYF	TGCAGTGCTGTAGGAGGGGAGACCCAGTACTTC
TRBJ2-1	-	TRBD2	TRBV5-5	CASSLSLAGAINEQFF	TGTGCCAGCAGCTTGTCACTAGCGGGGGCCATCAATGAGCAGTTCTTC
TRBJ1-2	-	-	TRBV19	CASSHTSNYGYTF	TGTGCCAGTAGCCATACATCTAACTATGGCTACACCTTC
TRBJ1-4	-	TRBD1	TRBV2	CASGTGGGYEKLFF	TGTGCCAGCGGGACAGGGGGCGGGTATGAAAAACTGTTTTTT
TRBJ1-1	-	-	TRBV7-9	CASSSTPVGNTEAFF	TGTGCCAGCAGCTCCACCCCTGTCGGTAACACTGAAGCTTTCTTT
TRBJ1-1	-	-	TRBV10-1	CASSPGRTEAFF	TGCGCCAGCAGCCCGGGTCGCACTGAAGCTTTCTTT
TRBJ2-3	once	TRBD2	TRBV7-3	CASSFAGGYDSTDTQYF	TGTGCCAGCAGCTTTGCGGGGGGCTATGATAGCACAGATACGCAGTATTTT
TRBJ1-4	once	-	TRBV5-1	CASSLEGLPNEKLFF	TGCGCCAGCAGCTTGGAGGGGTTACCTAATGAAAAACTGTTTTTT
TRBJ2-1	-	TRBD2	TRBV5-1	CASSLVPRTSGPTRSYNEQFF	TGCGCCAGCAGCTTGGTGCCCCGGACTAGCGGCCCCACCCGCTCCTACAATGAGCAGTTCTTC
TRBJ1-1	-	-	TRBV6-5	CASSLSGNTEAFF	TGTGCCAGCAGTCTTTCGGGGAACACTGAAGCTTTCTTT
TRBJ1-3	once	-	TRBV6-6	CASISPGNTIYF	TGTGCCAGTATTTCTCCTGGAAACACCATATATTTT
TRBJ2-3	-	TRBD1	TRBV11-2	CASSSADRGFTDTQYF	TGTGCCAGCAGCTCCGCGGACAGGGGCTTCACAGATACGCAGTATTTT
TRBJ1-1	-	TRBD1	TRBV27	CASSPLGTGGMNTEAFF	TGTGCCAGCAGTCCCTTAGGGACAGGGGGCATGAACACTGAAGCTTTCTTT
TRBJ1-2	-	-	TRBV6-5	CASRGDGGYTF	TGTGCCAGCAGGGGAGACGGTGGCTACACCTTC
TRBJ1-2	-	-	TRBV7-9	CASSLQVDSNYGYTF	TGTGCCAGCAGCTTACAGGTAGACAGCAACTATGGCTACACCTTC
TRBJ2-1	-	TRBD2	TRBV27	CASRRLAGAYEQFF	TGTGCCAGCAGACGACTAGCGGGGGCTTATGAGCAGTTCTTC
TRBJ1-5	-	-	TRBV2	CASSERRTNQPQHF	TGTGCCAGCAGTGAACGGAGGACCAATCAGCCCCAGCATTTT
TRBJ2-7	-	-	TRBV6-6	CASSSAYEQYF	TGTGCCAGCAGTTCCGCGTACGAGCAGTACTTC
TRBJ2-2	once	TRBD2	TRBV5-1	CASSFYPAGGSSGELFF	TGCGCCAGCAGCTTTTATCCAGCGGGGGGTTCGTCCGGGGAGCTGTTTTTT
TRBJ2-7	-	TRBD1	TRBV6-5	CASRRRQGVNEQYF	TGTGCCAGCAGACGCAGACAGGGGGTTAACGAGCAGTACTTC
TRBJ2-2	-	-	TRBV11-2	CASRSTANTGELFF	TGTGCCAGCAGGTCGACAGCTAACACCGGGGAGCTGTTTTTT
TRBJ2-1	-	TRBD2	TRBV28	CASSLWSSGGAGNEQFF	TGTGCCAGCAGTTTATGGTCTAGCGGGGGGGCCGGGAATGAGCAGTTCTTC
TRBJ1-5	-	-	TRBV27	CASGSVMEPQHF	TGTGCCAGCGGCTCCGTAATGGAGCCCCAGCATTTT
TRBJ1-5	-	-	TRBV27	CASSPDSYSNQPQHF	TGTGCCAGCAGTCCTGACAGCTATAGCAATCAGCCCCAGCATTTT
TRBJ2-2	-	-	TRBV5-4	CASRYQTGPLVTNTGELFF	TGTGCCAGCAGGTATCAGACAGGACCACTAGTAACGAACACCGGGGAGCTGTTTTTT
TRBJ2-1	-	-	TRBV14	CASRRGNNEQFF	TGTGCCAGCAGGCGGGGAAACAATGAGCAGTTCTTC
TRBJ1-2	-	TRBD1	TRBV20-1	CSVDRGGYTF	TGCAGTGTAGACAGGGGTGGCTACACCTTC
TRBJ2-5	-	TRBD1	TRBV27	CAGETSDRGLLYQETQYF	TGTGCCGGAGAAACCTCGGACAGGGGGCTTTTATATCAGGAGACCCAGTACTTC
TRBJ2-7	-	-	TRBV7-8	CASSLEGLWTEQYF	TGTGCCAGCAGCCTAGAGGGGCTTTGGACCGAGCAGTACTTC
TRBJ2-5	-	-	TRBV6-1	CASSVGGRETQYF	TGTGCCAGCAGTGTCGGGGGTCGTGAGACCCAGTACTTC
TRBJ1-1	-	-	TRBV20-1	CSAREFTEAFF	TGCAGTGCTAGGGAGTTCACTGAAGCTTTCTTT
TRBJ2-5	-	-	TRBV9	CASSGGLQETQYF	TGTGCCAGCAGCGGGGGACTCCAAGAGACCCAGTACTTC
TRBJ1-2	-	TRBD1	TRBV7-9	CASSLGGGHYGYTF	TGTGCCAGCAGCTTAGGAGGGGGCCACTATGGCTACACCTTC
TRBJ2-3	-	TRBD2	TRBV5-1	CASSFSGGYTDTQYF	TGCGCCAGCAGCTTTAGCGGGGGCTACACAGATACGCAGTATTTT
TRBJ2-5	-	TRBD2	TRBV6-5	CASSYSQGRAETQYF	TGTGCCAGCAGTTACTCCCAAGGGAGGGCGGAGACCCAGTACTTC
TRBJ2-7	-	-	TRBV12-5	CASGGGGPRYEQYF	TGTGCTAGTGGGGGTGGAGGACCTCGCTACGAGCAGTACTTC
TRBJ2-3	-	-	TRBV11-1	CASSLIASGTDTQYF	TGTGCCAGCAGCTTAATCGCTAGCGGCACAGATACGCAGTATTTT
TRBJ2-7	once	-	TRBV7-9	CASSVGTSYEQYF	TGTGCCAGCAGCGTCGGGACTTCATACGAGCAGTACTTC
TRBJ1-4	-	-	TRBV4-2	CASSQEGSRVGGEKLFF	TGTGCCAGCAGCCAAGAGGGGTCGAGGGTGGGGGGTGAAAAACTGTTTTTT
TRBJ2-4	-	TRBD1	TRBV2	CASSVEQGAGNIQYF	TGTGCCAGCAGTGTAGAACAGGGGGCCGGGAACATTCAGTACTTC
TRBJ2-3	once	-	TRBV10-3	CAITGSKATDTQYF	TGTGCCATCACAGGCTCCAAGGCGACAGATACGCAGTATTTT
TRBJ1-2	-	-	TRBV5-6	CASSPIGTQGIYGYTF	TGTGCCAGCAGCCCCATCGGGACACAAGGGATTTATGGCTACACCTTC
TRBJ1-1	-	TRBD1	TRBV18	CASSKYRGDTEAFF	TGTGCCAGCTCGAAATACAGGGGGGACACTGAAGCTTTCTTT
TRBJ2-5	-	TRBD2	TRBV7-2	CASSRGTSGLQETQYF	TGTGCCAGCAGCCGCGGGACTAGCGGGTTACAAGAGACCCAGTACTTC
TRBJ1-2	-	-	TRBV5-4	CASSPPGRNNYGYTF	TGTGCCAGCAGCCCCCCAGGCAGGAATAACTATGGCTACACCTTC
TRBJ2-3	-	-	TRBV18	CASASYRATNTDTQYF	TGTGCCAGCGCATCCTACAGAGCCACAAACACAGATACGCAGTATTTT
TRBJ2-2	-	TRBD2	TRBV5-1	CASSVGGLASAGELFF	TGCGCCAGCAGCGTAGGTGGACTAGCTAGCGCCGGGGAGCTGTTTTTT
TRBJ1-6	-	-	TRBV21-1	CASSRQGGTYNSPLHF	TGTGCCAGCAGCCGACAGGGGGGAACCTATAATTCACCCCTCCACTTT
TRBJ1-2	-	TRBD1	TRBV6-6	CASTWGQGTYGYTF	TGTGCCAGCACCTGGGGACAGGGGACTTATGGCTACACCTTC
TRBJ2-5	-	-	TRBV5-6	CASSSGTGKRQETQYF	TGTGCCAGCAGCTCCGGAACAGGGAAGCGGCAAGAGACCCAGTACTTC
TRBJ1-1	-	-	TRBV6-6	CASSYSRAAEAFF	TGTGCCAGCAGTTATTCCCGAGCCGCTGAAGCTTTCTTT
TRBJ1-2	-	-	TRBV5-1	CASSSGDPYGYTF	TGCGCCAGCAGCTCAGGGGACCCCTATGGCTACACCTTC
TRBJ2-7	-	TRBD1	TRBV4-1	CASSQVYRGVGEQYF	TGCGCCAGCAGCCAAGTGTACAGGGGGGTCGGCGAGCAGTACTTC
TRBJ2-6	-	-	TRBV21-1	CASSNQDGKFANVLTF	TGTGCCAGCAGCAACCAGGACGGGAAATTCGCCAACGTCCTGACTTTC